This T cell receptor beta chain appears in the sequencing data of a study of early T cells in non-severe SARS-CoV-2 infection (TCRdb year 2021). Background for the entire study: TCR sequencing used bulk RNA from unsorted whole blood, so alpha and beta chains could not be paired. What the study reported, not specific to this receptor: VDJdb matching was skewed toward anti-spike CD8 responses and likely underestimated virus-specific expansions, missing private and CD4 specificities.

Set within a cohort of healthcare workers in London, UK, this nested case-control study involved weekly PCR testing of nasopharyngeal swabs along with blood sampling. Healthcare workers were recruited between 23 and 31 March 2020, during the week of the UK lockdown, and were followed weekly for up to roughly 15 weeks. This clonotype has ten or more counts. Its antigen specificity is not known. Per-base quality was not reported, and no clone a single base away is much larger than it. Library prep was done by 5' RACE. The instrument was a NextSeq 500. The TCR library protocol attached unique molecular identifiers to individual cDNA molecules to correct for sequencing error and PCR bias. Both TCR alpha and beta chains were sequenced, and tight co-correlation was observed between alpha and beta sequence abundances in each sample. Processing in the source paper ran as follows. V gene, J gene and CDR3 annotation of TCR sequences was performed with Decombinator V4. Expanded TCRs were defined as changing significantly between any two time points under a Poisson model with p below 0.0001. Abundances of TCRs were expressed as counts per million after normalisation to the total number of TCRs sequenced in each sample. MAIT TCRs were defined by TRAV1-2 paired with TRAJ12, TRAJ20 or TRAJ33, and iNKT TCRs by TRAV10 paired with TRAJ18. VDJdb, accessed on 1 November 2021, was searched for TCRs annotated for CMV, EBV and SARS-CoV-2, and TCRs annotated for more than one antigen were excluded. In-frame beta chains were kept once TCRdb had trimmed the public reads at Q25 with fastp and called clones with MiXCR. All rows with the same CDR3 protein become a single entry with the most common DNA and genes. What appears here as the V and J calls and clone size reflects TCRdb's work, not the paper's. The sample table records roughly 65,000 distinct CDR3 sequences; roughly a tenth of these occur just once. The ten largest account for 6.4% of the sample.

The CDR3 holds 13 amino acids from the cysteine to the phenylalanine. Only the CDR3 DNA is retained, 39 bases long and in frame from the first base. V gives up 10 bases and J gives up 2 bases, and the segment between their germline ends measures 12 bases. According to the germline V gene, CDR1 reads MNHEY and CDR2 reads SVGEGT. This receptor chain uses TRBV6-2 or TRBV6-3 and TRBJ1-5; too little of a D gene remains to name it. The TCR was taken from an adult who was a healthcare worker with PCR-confirmed SARS-CoV-2 infection or an uninfected control (not recorded which). Input material: whole blood. The nucleotides are TGTGCCACTCGGGAGATGGGCAATCAGCCCCAGCATTTT. This encodes CATREMGNQPQHF.